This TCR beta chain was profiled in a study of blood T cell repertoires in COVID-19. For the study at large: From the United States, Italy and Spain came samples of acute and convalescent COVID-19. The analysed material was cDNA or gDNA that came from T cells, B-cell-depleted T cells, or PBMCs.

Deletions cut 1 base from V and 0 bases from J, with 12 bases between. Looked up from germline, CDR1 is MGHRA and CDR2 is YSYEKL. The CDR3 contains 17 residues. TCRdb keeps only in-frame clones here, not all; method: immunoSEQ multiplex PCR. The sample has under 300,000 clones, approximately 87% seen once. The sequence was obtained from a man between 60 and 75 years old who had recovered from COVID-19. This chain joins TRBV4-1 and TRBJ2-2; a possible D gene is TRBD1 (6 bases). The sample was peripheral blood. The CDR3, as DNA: TGCGCCAGCAGCCAAGGGCACAGGACAGCGAACACCGGGGAGCTGTTTTTT. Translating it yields CASSQGHRTANTGELFF.